This paragraph reports one TCR beta chain. There are many counts of this clonotype. The antigen this receptor binds is unknown. Per-base quality was not reported, and no clone a single base away is much larger than it. The data are from a study of neurological immune-mediated disorders (dated by TCRdb to the late 2010s). Regarding the complete study: Peripheral blood TCR-beta repertoires from patients with HTLV-I-associated myelopathy (HAM/TSP), patients with multiple sclerosis, and healthy controls were compared in the study using UMI-based sequencing. The approximately 100 TCR-beta libraries included longitudinal samples, technical triplicates and paired sorted CD4+ and CD8+ T-cell subsets alongside PBMC samples. The cohort comprised 60 to 75 subjects: some 15 HAM/TSP patients, approximately 34 multiple sclerosis patients and 20 or so healthy controls.

Unsorted PBMC libraries were generated from 2 million PBMCs stored in RNAlater at -80 °C until RNA extraction. Peripheral blood was subjected to Ficoll-Hypaque density gradient centrifugation to isolate PBMCs, which were then cryopreserved in liquid nitrogen. The investigation overall reported the following: No identical CDR3 amino acid sequences were shared among expanded clones across subjects, suggesting private TCR-beta repertoires in all groups. TCR clonal expansion was highest in HAM/TSP patients and lowest in MS patients, with MS patients falling below even healthy controls.

cDNA was synthesized by template-switch 5'RACE using a primer with a 10-nucleotide random unique molecular identifier that tagged each TCR transcript. Every sequencing run yielded over 160 million TCR-beta sequences covering 15-18 subjects. The RNeasy kit was used for extraction of total RNA. TCR-beta VDJ regions were amplified with primers for the TCR constant region and the 5'RACE anchor, using the KAPA Real-time Library Amplification kit. Sample indexes and Illumina adaptors were added in a first PCR, and a second PCR then increased library yield. After Ampure bead purification, the roughly 650 bp TCR product was size-selected on a 2% E-gel SizeSelection system. Library quality was checked on a Bioanalyzer, concentration was measured with Qubit, and libraries were quantified with the Kapa Library Quantification kit before pooling. An Illumina HiSeq 2500 sequenced the libraries paired-end 2 x 150 bp. To increase sequence diversity, about 25-31% phiX was spiked into each library pool. Per the original workflow: Quality-filtered reads were processed with the UMI-based MiGEC pipeline, and over 85% of raw TCR sequences were removed by the MiGEC pipeline during error correction. IMGT germline references were used for alignment of VDJ genes, and clonotypes were defined by a unique CDR3 amino acid sequence together with V-J genes. Clonal expansion, Shannon diversity and CDR3 relatedness (CalcPairwiseDistances, ClusterSamples) were evaluated with VDJtools, and phylogenetic trees were built with CLCbio workbench. Clones with at least 8 unique UMIs were defined as expanded, with this threshold being based on coefficient-of-variation modelling across technical triplicates. Through fastp at Q25 and MiXCR, TCRdb rebuilt clones from the public reads, retaining in-frame beta chains. Here each entry gathers all rows of one CDR3 protein and keeps the most common genes and DNA. These V and J calls are TCRdb output, not the study's own analysis. This sample has approximately 46,000 distinct CDR3 sequences in its table, and over 9% of those were observed once. Clones ranked in the top ten supply less than 6% of the sample.

The CDR3 holds 14 amino acids from the cysteine to the phenylalanine. Only the CDR3 region is kept as DNA, spanning 42 bases read in frame from base 1. For CDR1 and CDR2, the germline V gene lists SGHTA and FQGNSA. The V end loses 7 bases and the J end loses 3 bases, and a stretch of 12 bases separates them. The clonotype was recovered from a man between 65 and 79 years old with HTLV-1-associated myelopathy (HAM/TSP). The sequence is built from TRBV7-2 and TRBJ2-2, with the D segment identity uncertain. The sequenced sample consisted of PBMCs. The DNA reads TGTGCCAGCACCCCGACCGGGCACACCGGGGAGCTGTTTTTT. It is translated as CASTPTGHTGELFF.